This passage covers 30 T cell receptor beta chains from one sample sequenced in a study of early T cells in non-severe SARS-CoV-2 infection. One entry per CDR3 protein, called by TCRdb with MiXCR from the 5' RACE reads. The table includes around 46,000 distinct CDR3 sequences, over 5% detected once. Sequenced material: whole blood, taken at baseline. Receptor source: an adult who was a healthcare worker with PCR-confirmed SARS-CoV-2 infection or an uninfected control (not recorded which).

In its sample, this clonotype was seen many times. This chain uses TRBV20-1 with TRBJ2-3; D might be TRBD1 or TRBD2, each matching 6 bases. This CDR3 spans 13 amino acids. Looked up from germline, CDR1 is DFQATT and CDR2 is SNEGSKA (reference sequence). The V end lost 3 bases, the J end lost 4 bases, and 11 bases lay between the germline ends. Written as DNA, the CDR3 is TGCAGTGCTAGCACGGGGGCGGCAGATACGCAGTATTTT. Amino acid sequence: CSASTGAADTQYF.

In this sample, this clonotype turned up a few times. One end of the junction fails to match germline, which may point to a read error. The chain recombines TRBV7-9 with TRBJ1-4; D is possibly TRBD1 (6 bases). Germline lookup yields CDR1 SEHNR and CDR2 FQNEAQ (reference sequence). CDR3 length equals 16 residues. The CDR3, as DNA: TGTGCCAGCAGCTTAGTTGGCTCAGGGGCTAACGAAAAACTGTTTTTT. This translates into CASSLVGSGANEKLFF.

In its sample, this clonotype was seen many times. The CDR3 loop reads CASIGADSYNEQFF. The CDR3 DNA reads as TGTGCCAGCATCGGTGCGGACTCCTACAATGAGCAGTTCTTC. V usage is TRBV6-2 or TRBV6-3 and J usage is TRBJ2-1; D is uncertain. V was pared by 7 bases and J by 0 bases, with 10 bases between. CDR3 length: 14 residues. Germline V gene data show CDR1 as MNHEY and CDR2 as SVGEGT.

Within the sample, this clonotype is medium-sized. The chain recombines TRBV7-2 with TRBJ2-1; no clear D. Trimming took 0 bases from V and 0 from J, leaving 9 bases between them. The CDR3 loop spans 16 amino acids. Germline V CDR1 and CDR2: SGHTA, FQGNSA. CDR3 bases: TGTGCCAGCAGCTTAGCGCCGAGTAGCTCCTACAATGAGCAGTTCTTC. Translating gives CASSLAPSSSYNEQFF.

This clonotype was counted between two and nine times. V and J are TRBV6-5 and TRBJ2-3; 8 positions agree with TRBD1. V lost 0 bases to trimming and J lost 5 bases; unmatched junction nucleotides: 7. The CDR3 contains 16 residues. The germline V gene encodes CDR1 MNHEY and CDR2 SVGAGI. The CDR3 bases are TGTGCCAGCAGTTACTCACCGGACAGGGTCAAAGATACGCAGTATTTT. Its protein is CASSYSPDRVKDTQYF.

Ten or more counts support this clonotype. The rearrangement uses TRBV24-1 and TRBJ2-2; 10 bases map to TRBD1. The CDR3 contains 14 residues. The junction had 3 bases not matched to a gene; V was cut back by 9 bases and J by 3 bases. Germline V gives CDR1 KGHDR, CDR2 SFDVKD. The CDR3 DNA sequence: TGTGCCACCCTCGGGACAGGGGACACCGGGGAGCTGTTTTTT. Translated: CATLGTGDTGELFF.

This clonotype was detected ten times or more. V gene TRBV7-6 combines with J gene TRBJ2-2; TRBD1 matches at 8 bases. The length of the CDR3 is 14 residues. Losses at the gene ends were 5 bases for V and 7 bases for J; bases not matched to a gene: 6. The germline V gene has CDR1 SGHVS and CDR2 FNYEAQ. CDR3 sequence reads: CASSQDREGGELFF. The CDR3 nucleotides read TGTGCCAGCAGCCAGGACAGGGAAGGCGGGGAGCTGTTTTTT.

This clonotype was recorded a few times. The rearrangement uses TRBV28 and TRBJ2-3; TRBD1 matches at 11 bases. CDR3 length: 17 amino acids. V lost 0 bases to trimming and J lost 3 bases; unmatched junction nucleotides: 5. Germline V gives CDR1 MDHEN, CDR2 SYDVKM. CDR3 sequence (DNA): TGTGCCAGCAGTTTATGGATAGGACAGGGGGCAACAGATACGCAGTATTTT. The encoded protein is CASSLWIGQGATDTQYF.

This clonotype showed up many times. The chain carries TRBV12-3 or TRBV12-4 and TRBJ2-3; 9 bases are shared with TRBD2. Trimming cost V 6 bases and J 4 bases; bases outside gene matches: 11. There are 16 residues in the CDR3. The chain's CDR3 is CASSRGTSTRPDTQYF. DNA for the CDR3: TGTGCCAGCAGCCGGGGGACTAGCACCCGCCCAGATACGCAGTATTTT.

This clonotype was seen at least ten times. This chain links TRBV6-6 with TRBJ2-5; no clear D gene. Germline V lookup: CDR1 MNHNY, CDR2 SVGAGI (reference sequence). This CDR3 region has 13 residues. V was trimmed by 0 bases and J by 2 bases, leaving 4 bases between them. In DNA form, the CDR3 reads TGTGCCAGCAGTTACTCCGTTCAAGAGACCCAGTACTTC. Amino acids: CASSYSVQETQYF.

This clonotype appeared many times. The CDR3 region has the DNA TGTGCCAGCAGCCGCCAATGGTTGGTTACAGCGGGCCGAGATACGCAGTATTTT. Protein sequence: CASSRQWLVTAGRDTQYF. V is TRBV6-5 and J is TRBJ2-3; TRBD2 might be the D (6 bases). Germline CDR1 reads MNHEY; CDR2 reads SVGAGI. The CDR3 length is 18 residues. V shed 6 bases and J shed 5 bases, with 27 bases lying between them.

The rearrangement uses TRBV7-9 and TRBJ1-1; 11 bases align to TRBD1. Germline CDR1 SEHNR, CDR2 FQNEAQ (reference sequence). V lost 5 bases to trimming and J lost 8 bases; unmatched junction nucleotides: 7. The length of the CDR3 is 14 residues. The CDR3 bases are TGTGCCAGCAGCCTAGGACAGGGGGCAAGGGAAGCTTTCTTT. Translation: CASSLGQGAREAFF.

In this sample, this clonotype turned up many times. The genes are TRBV19 and TRBJ2-2; no definite D call. The germline V and J ends were trimmed by 10 bases and 7 bases, with 10 bases remaining between them. The germline V gene has CDR1 LNHDA and CDR2 SQIVND (reference sequence). This CDR3 is 11 amino acids long. The DNA for the CDR3 is TGTGCCACTACCAAGGACGGGGAGCTGTTTTTT. As protein: CATTKDGELFF.

This clonotype was observed at least ten times. V and J are TRBV20-1 and TRBJ1-6; TRBD1 matches at 7 bases. J gave up 10 bases and V 6 bases, and 6 bases lay outside the gene matches. The germline gives CDR1 DFQATT, CDR2 SNEGSKA (reference sequence). The CDR3 runs 12 residues. For the CDR3, the DNA is TGCAGTGCCCTCCTAGGGGGCTCACCCCTCCACTTT. Amino acid sequence: CSALLGGSPLHF.

V is TRBV20-1 and J is TRBJ2-1; 10 nucleotides align to TRBD2. Germline V CDR1 and CDR2: DFQATT, SNEGSKA (reference sequence). This CDR3 is 14 amino acids long. J lost 8 bases, V lost 0 bases, and 4 bases had no gene match. CDR3 loop: CSARDSSGSDEQFF. DNA of the CDR3: TGCAGTGCTAGAGATTCTAGCGGGAGTGATGAGCAGTTCTTC.

The chain links TRBV25-1 to TRBJ1-2, with 7 bases that match TRBD1. The CDR3 totals 14 residues. V trimming: 3 bases; J trimming: 8 bases; junction bases outside the gene matches: 9. Germline CDR1 MGHDK, CDR2 SYGVNS. In DNA form, the CDR3 reads TGTGCCAGCAGTGATATGACAGGGAGAGGAGGCTACACCTTC. Amino acids: CASSDMTGRGGYTF.

There are many counts of this clonotype. The chain joins TRBV3-1 to TRBJ2-1; D uncertain. Looked up from germline, CDR1 is LGHDT and CDR2 is YNNKEL (reference sequence). Deletions cut 6 bases from V and 2 bases from J, with 20 bases between. The CDR3 totals 17 residues. The CDR3 region has the DNA TGTGCCAGCAGAAGATCTACGGGCATCGGAACCTACAATGAGCAGTTCTTC. The encoded protein is CASRRSTGIGTYNEQFF.

CDR3 DNA sequence: TGTGCCAGCTCACGAACCGGGACAGGCGGACTACCACTCCCCTATGGCTACACCTTC. Translating it yields CASSRTGTGGLPLPYGYTF. The V gene is TRBV18, the J gene TRBJ1-2, with 8 positions matching TRBD1. With V trimmed by 4 bases and J by 4 bases, 20 bases remained unmatched. The CDR3 extends over 19 amino acids. Germline V gene lookup returns CDR1 KGHSH and CDR2 LQKENI.

In its sample, this clonotype was seen many times. The chain combines TRBV7-2 with TRBJ2-5; 8 positions match TRBD1. Germline V gene data show CDR1 as SGHTA and CDR2 as FQGNSA. The CDR3 has 15 residues. V shed 6 bases, J shed 0 bases, and the junction held 6 bases outside the gene matches. Here the CDR3 DNA reads TGTGCCAGCAGGCGACAGGGGCGGGACCAAGAGACCCAGTACTTC. Translated, it gives CASRRQGRDQETQYF.

This clonotype was seen a few times. V gene TRBV7-9 combines with J gene TRBJ2-1, with 8 bases aligning to TRBD2. V lost 0 bases to trimming and J lost 3 bases; unmatched junction nucleotides: 1. This CDR3 spans 15 amino acids. CDR1 SEHNR and CDR2 FQNEAQ come from the germline V gene (reference sequence). The CDR3 loop reads CASSLASGVYNEQFF. CDR3 DNA sequence: TGTGCCAGCAGCTTAGCTAGCGGGGTCTACAATGAGCAGTTCTTC.

This clonotype was observed a few times. The genes are TRBV27 and TRBJ2-2, with D perhaps matching TRBD1 (5 bases). There are 16 residues in the CDR3. V was pared by 1 base and J by 2 bases, with 11 bases between. Germline V gene data show CDR1 as MNHEY and CDR2 as SMNVEV (reference sequence). The DNA for the CDR3 is TGTGCCAGCAGTTTATACCCAGGGCTAAACACCGGGGAGCTGTTTTTT. This encodes CASSLYPGLNTGELFF.

This clonotype appeared many times. This chain joins TRBV18 and TRBJ2-5, with 9 bases lining up with TRBD1. J was trimmed by 2 bases and V by 4 bases; bases with no gene match: 2. From germline, CDR1 is KGHSH and CDR2 LQKENI. The CDR3 sequence is 14 residues long. The CDR3 DNA follows: TGTGCCAGCTCACGAGGGACAGGGCAAGAGACCCAGTACTTC. Translation gives CASSRGTGQETQYF. The full variable domain, rest sourced from reference TRBV18 and TRBJ2-5, is NAGVMQNPRHLVRRRGQEARLRCSPMKGHSHVYWYRQLPEEGLKFMVYLQKENIIDESGMPKERFSAEFPKEGPSILRIQQVVRGDSAAYFCASSRGTGQETQYFGPGTRLLVL.

This clonotype occurred many times. The chain carries TRBV4-1 and TRBJ1-4; the D is unclear. This CDR3 region has 15 residues. The V end lost 4 bases, the J end lost 3 bases, and 12 bases lay between the germline ends. Germline CDR1 and CDR2: MGHRA and YSYEKL. Written as DNA, the CDR3 is TGCGCCAGCAGCCCGTGGTGGCAGGCTAATGAAAAACTGTTTTTT. Amino acid sequence: CASSPWWQANEKLFF.

This clonotype was counted between two and nine times. The J gene is TRBJ1-1, the V gene TRBV6-1; TRBD1 matches 7 bases. Germline CDR1 is MNHNS and CDR2 is SASEGT. The CDR3 length is 15 residues. Losses at the gene ends were 5 bases for V and 1 base for J; bases not matched to a gene: 7. CDR3 residues: CASSPWDSGNTEAFF. The CDR3 DNA reads TGTGCCAGCAGTCCCTGGGACAGTGGGAACACTGAAGCTTTCTTT.

This clonotype was observed at least ten times. The chain is built from TRBV20-1 and TRBJ2-7; D possibly corresponds to TRBD1 (6 bases). The CDR3 runs 13 residues. The V gene's germline CDR1 is DFQATT and CDR2 SNEGSKA (reference sequence). Trimming took 1 base from V and 5 from J, leaving 12 bases between them. The CDR3 spells CSARGPQGNEQYF. The CDR3 DNA reads TGCAGTGCTAGAGGTCCACAGGGTAACGAGCAGTACTTC.

This chain connects TRBV14 to TRBJ2-1; 10 nucleotides match TRBD2. V gave up 2 bases and J gave up 4 bases; unmatched junction bases: 5. CDR3 size: 16 residues. Germline V lookup: CDR1 SGHDN, CDR2 FVKESK. The CDR3 sequence is CASSQRLAGPYNEQFF. The CDR3 region has the DNA TGTGCCAGCAGCCAACGACTAGCGGGCCCGTACAATGAGCAGTTCTTC.

V and J are TRBV6-5 and TRBJ1-6; possibly TRBD1 for D (6 bases). CDR1 and CDR2 from the germline V gene are MNHEY and SVGAGI. Between the trimmed V and J ends, which lost 2 bases and 8 bases, there was a span of 7 bases. The CDR3 is made up of 13 amino acids. The DNA for the CDR3 is TGTGCCAGCAGTTACGGACAGTATTCACCCCTCCACTTT. It is translated as CASSYGQYSPLHF.

This clonotype was observed many times. V gene TRBV20-1 combines with J gene TRBJ2-1; D not resolved. Deletions cut 0 bases from V and 1 base from J, with 7 bases between. The CDR3 is 14 residues long. Germline lookup yields CDR1 DFQATT and CDR2 SNEGSKA (reference sequence). The CDR3 region is CSAREGSSYNEQFF. CDR3 coding DNA: TGCAGTGCTAGAGAGGGTAGTTCCTACAATGAGCAGTTCTTC.

This clonotype was counted many times. The rearrangement uses TRBV6-5 and TRBJ2-7; no clear D. This CDR3 region has 15 residues. V was shortened by 2 bases and J by 0 bases, with 11 bases between the two germline ends. Looked up from germline, CDR1 is MNHEY and CDR2 is SVGAGI. In DNA, the CDR3 is TGTGCCAGCAGTTACGACCAACACAACTCCTACGAGCAGTACTTC. Translation: CASSYDQHNSYEQYF.

This clonotype was detected many times. The rearrangement joins TRBV27 to TRBJ2-1; the D gene could be TRBD1 or TRBD2 (6 bases each). Between the trimmed V and J ends, which lost 7 bases and 9 bases, there was a span of 16 bases. This CDR3 contains 13 residues. Germline assignment: CDR1 MNHEY and CDR2 SMNVEV (reference sequence). Written as DNA, the CDR3 is TGTGCCAGCACCTTGAGGGGGGTAGGTGAGCAGTTCTTC. Its protein product is CASTLRGVGEQFF.